One sample yielded the 24 T cell receptor beta chains listed below, sequenced in a study of radiotherapy plus CTLA-4 blockade in lung cancer. Profiled with immunoSEQ multiplex PCR; TCRdb holds only in-frame clones, not every one. This table holds some 74,000 clones, approximately 80% found once. The specimen was peripheral blood, collected from a patient treated with radiotherapy plus ipilimumab. The origin of the receptors is a human donor with non-small cell lung cancer who had a complete response to radiotherapy plus ipilimumab.

The chain has TRBV6-5 and TRBJ1-1; 9 bases line up with TRBD1. The CDR3 runs to 15 residues. Trimming took 5 bases from V and 4 from J; bases not matched to a gene: 8. Germline CDR1 reads MNHEY; CDR2 reads SVGAGI. CDR3 DNA: TGTGCCAGCAGTAGGACCGGGACAGGGCTCACTGAAGCTTTCTTT. Its protein product is CASSRTGTGLTEAFF.

This chain uses TRBV30 with TRBJ1-4; D perhaps matches TRBD1 (5 bases). This CDR3 contains 13 residues. The V and J ends lost 8 bases and 0 bases respectively, with 10 bases between them. From germline, CDR1 is GTSNPN and CDR2 SVGIG (reference sequence). The CDR3 protein is CALSDTTNEKLFF. Written as DNA, the CDR3 is TGTGCCCTATCGGACACAACTAATGAAAAACTGTTTTTT.

The chain links TRBV6-1 to TRBJ1-4; D is possibly TRBD1 (6 bases). Germline values: CDR1 MNHNS, CDR2 SASEGT. V was pared by 3 bases and J by 9 bases, with 11 bases between. This CDR3 is 13 amino acids long. The CDR3 region has the DNA TGTGCCAGCAGTGAGAACAGGGAAAAAAAACTGTTTTTT. Residues: CASSENREKKLFF.

The gene calls are TRBV11-2 and TRBJ1-3, with TRBD1 identical over 7 bases. Trimming took 5 bases from V and 4 from J; bases not matched to a gene: 11. Germline assignment: CDR1 SGHAT and CDR2 FQNNGV. The length of the CDR3 is 16 residues. The CDR3 protein is CASSRGVQGTGNTIYF. CDR3 nucleotide sequence: TGTGCCAGCAGCCGGGGGGTACAGGGGACCGGAAACACCATATATTTT.

This rearrangement joins TRBV7-9 to TRBJ1-2; perhaps TRBD1 as D (5 bases). V shed 1 base and J shed 4 bases, with 13 bases lying between them. The CDR3 is 15 amino acids. Germline V gene lookup returns CDR1 SEHNR and CDR2 FQNEAQ (reference sequence). CDR3 DNA sequence: TGTGCCAGCAGCTTAGGGACAACACCCAGCTATGGCTACACCTTC. Translated: CASSLGTTPSYGYTF.

This clone was observed a single time. V usage is TRBV29-1 and J usage is TRBJ1-2; D is uncertain. Germline CDR1 SQVTM, CDR2 ANQGSEA. V was pared by 7 bases and J by 0 bases, with 12 bases between. The CDR3 runs 13 residues. CDR3 sequence reads: CSAVRAANYGYTF. The CDR3 bases are TGCAGCGCCGTCCGGGCAGCTAACTATGGCTACACCTTC.

The rearrangement uses TRBV5-8 and TRBJ1-5; tentative D call: TRBD1 (6 bases). Germline CDR1 reads SGHTS; CDR2 reads YDEGEE. CDR3 length: 16 amino acids. The CDR3: CASQKRGGFSNQPQHF. The CDR3 nucleotides read TGTGCGAGCCAAAAGAGGGGGGGATTTAGCAATCAGCCCCAGCATTTT.

The rearrangement links TRBV6-5 to TRBJ1-1, with D uncertain. The CDR3 extends over 13 amino acids. V lost 5 bases and J lost 2, with 9 bases in between. Germline V gene sequence: CDR1 MNHEY, CDR2 SVGAGI. The CDR3 reads CASSSRRNTEAFF. The CDR3 nucleotides read TGTGCCAGCAGTAGCCGACGCAACACTGAAGCTTTCTTT.

J is TRBJ2-5 and V is TRBV11-2, with 7 positions matching TRBD2. From germline, CDR1 is SGHAT and CDR2 FQNNGV. Germline trimming cut 5 bases from V and 5 bases from J; bases unmatched to any gene: 8. The CDR3 is 14 amino acids. The CDR3 region is CASSPVAGRETQYF. CDR3 bases: TGTGCCAGCAGCCCCGTAGCGGGTCGGGAGACCCAGTACTTC.

V is TRBV18 and J is TRBJ2-4; 11 nucleotides agree with TRBD2. Germline V lookup: CDR1 KGHSH, CDR2 LQKENI. After removal of 6 bases from V and 4 bases from J, the junction contained 8 bases not matched to a gene. The CDR3 contains 16 residues. The CDR3 reads CASSSQLAGEKNIQYF. The CDR3 region has the DNA TGTGCCAGCTCGTCACAACTAGCGGGGGAAAAAAACATTCAGTACTTC.

On this clone: Other nucleotide sequences from this sample produce the same CDR3. The chain uses TRBV5-1 and TRBJ1-1; D remains ambiguous. This CDR3 has 13 residues. V lost 0 bases, J lost 1 base, and 4 bases lay in between. From germline, CDR1 is SGHRS and CDR2 YFSETQ. This chain's CDR3 is CASSLESNTEAFF. For the CDR3, the DNA is TGCGCCAGCAGCTTGGAGTCGAACACTGAAGCTTTCTTT.

The chain is built from TRBV7-2 and TRBJ1-1, with TRBD1 matching over 7 bases. From germline, CDR1 is SGHTA and CDR2 FQGNSA. With 7 bases clipped from V and 5 bases from J, the junction kept 10 bases outside the gene matches. The CDR3 is made up of 14 amino acids. This chain's CDR3 is CASIRGGAETEAFF. The CDR3 DNA reads TGTGCCAGCATCCGAGGGGGCGCGGAGACTGAAGCTTTCTTT.

J is TRBJ2-3 and V is TRBV27; TRBD2 matches at 8 bases. Germline values: CDR1 MNHEY, CDR2 SMNVEV (reference sequence). The ends lost 5 bases at V and 9 bases at J; junction bases unmatched: 10. The CDR3 spans 14 residues. The CDR3: CASSPQGLGKTQYF. The CDR3 region has the DNA TGTGCCAGCAGTCCTCAGGGACTAGGGAAGACGCAGTATTTT.

The rearrangement joins TRBV5-1 to TRBJ1-1; D possibly corresponds to TRBD1 (5 bases). Trimming shortened V by 0 bases and J by 9 bases, and 9 bases separated the two germline ends. CDR1 is SGHRS and CDR2 is YFSETQ in the germline V gene. CDR3 size: 12 residues. CDR3 sequence reads: CASSLEDSQAFF. As DNA, the CDR3 is TGCGCCAGCAGCTTGGAAGACAGTCAAGCTTTCTTT.

The V call is TRBV11-3, the J call TRBJ2-3, with unresolved D. Per the germline V gene, CDR1 is SGHNT and CDR2 is YENEEA. CDR3 length: 14 amino acids. V was cut by 1 base and J by 8 bases, with 13 bases left in between. The CDR3 reads CASSLVPPPGTQYF. The DNA for the CDR3 is TGTGCCAGCAGCTTAGTGCCCCCACCGGGTACGCAGTATTTT.

About this clone itself: Relative to the germline gene, one junction end is altered; a read error may explain this. The chain couples TRBV7-8 to TRBJ1-4, with 7 bases aligning to TRBD1. Germline lookup yields CDR1 SGHVS and CDR2 FQNEAQ. The CDR3 runs 15 residues. DNA for the CDR3: TGTGCCAGCAGCGTATACAGGGGAGGGATTGAAAAACTGCTTTTT. This encodes CASSVYRGGIEKLLF. Supplemented by reference TRBV7-8 and TRBJ1-4, the full variable domain reads GAGVSQSPRYKVAKRGQDVALRCDPISGHVSLFWYQQALGQGPEFLTYFQNEAQLDKSGLPSDRFFAERPEGSVSTLKIQRTQQEDSAVYLCASSVYRGGIEKLLFGSGTQLSVL.

This sequence joins TRBV11-2 and TRBJ1-4, with 7 bases fitting TRBD1. This CDR3 has 15 amino acids. Germline CDR1 reads SGHAT; CDR2 reads FQNNGV. The ends lost 5 bases at V and 7 bases at J; junction bases unmatched: 10. The CDR3 DNA is TGTGCCAGCAGCCGGACAGGAACCTTGATTGAAAAACTGTTTTTT. Protein: CASSRTGTLIEKLFF. Complete variable domain (other parts from reference TRBV11-2 and TRBJ1-4): EAGVAQSPRYKIIEKRQSVAFWCNPISGHATLYWYQQILGQGPKLLIQFQNNGVVDDSQLPKDRFSAERLKGVDSTLKIQPAKLEDSAVYLCASSRTGTLIEKLFFGSGTQLSVL.

In this sample, this clone turned up a few times. The chain combines TRBV5-4 with TRBJ1-2; TRBD1 might be the D (5 bases). V lost 0 bases and J lost 4, with 7 bases in between. The CDR3 is 13 residues long. Per the germline V gene, CDR1 is SGHNT and CDR2 is YYREEE (reference sequence). The CDR3 loop is CASSLDQGYGYTF. The DNA of the CDR3 is TGTGCCAGCAGCTTGGACCAGGGCTATGGCTACACCTTC.

J is TRBJ2-7 and V is TRBV2, with D hard to call. Germline-derived CDR1 and CDR2 are SNHLY and FYNNEI. The CDR3 consists of 16 residues. Deletions cut 8 bases from V and 2 bases from J, with 22 bases between. DNA for the CDR3: TGTGCCAGCGACGCCGTGAGGCTACGGAAGGCCTACGAGCAGTACTTC. This codes for CASDAVRLRKAYEQYF.

The chain's CDR3 is CAWSAAGPEKLFF. DNA of the CDR3: TGTGCCTGGAGTGCCGCCGGTCCGGAAAAACTGTTTTTT. The rearrangement uses TRBV30 and TRBJ1-4, with no clear D. V lost 1 base, J lost 8 bases, and 11 bases lay in between. The CDR3 runs to 13 residues. Germline assignment: CDR1 GTSNPN and CDR2 SVGIG (reference sequence).

The CDR3 sequence: CAWGIGTPGETQYF. The CDR3 DNA is TGTGCCTGGGGTATTGGGACGCCAGGGGAGACCCAGTACTTC. This rearrangement joins TRBV30 to TRBJ2-5; D is tentatively TRBD1 or TRBD2 (5 bases each). Trimming pared 5 bases from V and 5 bases from J, leaving 18 bases between. Looked up from germline, CDR1 is GTSNPN and CDR2 is SVGIG (reference sequence). The CDR3 totals 14 residues.

The chain links TRBV7-2 to TRBJ1-1; no clear D gene. The CDR3 is 15 amino acids. Trimming left V 0 bases short and J 5 bases short, with 13 bases between. From germline, CDR1 is SGHTA and CDR2 FQGNSA. CDR3 sequence: CASSLARAQRTEAFF. The CDR3 coding sequence is TGTGCCAGCAGCTTAGCGAGGGCGCAGCGGACTGAAGCTTTCTTT.

The chain is built from TRBV2 and TRBJ2-2; no firm D call. Per germline, CDR1 SNHLY and CDR2 FYNNEI. This CDR3 spans 12 amino acids. V was shortened by 10 bases and J by 1 base, with 7 bases between the two germline ends. The CDR3 loop reads CAIPMNTGELFF. The CDR3 nucleotides are TGTGCCATCCCTATGAACACCGGGGAGCTGTTTTTT. Variable domain in full (rest from reference TRBV2 and TRBJ2-2): EPEVTQTPSHQVTQMGQEVILRCVPISNHLYFYWYRQILGQKVEFLVSFYNNEISEKSEIFDDQFSVERPDGSNFTLKIRSTKLEDSAMYFCAIPMNTGELFFGEGSRLTVL.

The V and J genes are TRBV18 and TRBJ2-1, with D possibly being TRBD2 (6 bases). The length of the CDR3 is 16 residues. The germline gives CDR1 KGHSH, CDR2 LQKENI. The germline V and J ends were trimmed by 6 bases and 0 bases, with 15 bases remaining between them. The CDR3, as DNA: TGTGCCAGCTCCCCCGGAGCGGGCGTCTCCTACAATGAGCAGTTCTTC. Its protein product is CASSPGAGVSYNEQFF.